This TCR beta chain was recovered during a study of neurological immune-mediated disorders (dated by TCRdb to between 2018 and 2021). For the wider study: Among the roughly 34 multiple sclerosis patients, relapsing-remitting MS was present in 31 and secondary progressive MS was present in 3. The study compared peripheral blood TCR-beta repertoires of HTLV-I-associated myelopathy (HAM/TSP) patients, multiple sclerosis patients and healthy controls using UMI-based sequencing. The 95 to 120 TCR-beta libraries covered PBMC samples along with longitudinal samples, technical triplicates, and paired sorted CD4+ and CD8+ T-cell subsets. The cohort was made up of 65 to 75 subjects, consisting of about 15 HAM/TSP patients, approximately 35 multiple sclerosis patients and approximately 20 healthy controls.

For unsorted PBMC libraries, 2 million PBMCs were used after storage in RNAlater at -80 degrees C until RNA extraction. The multiple sclerosis patients were enrolled in a US clinical protocol that used magnetic resonance imaging to evaluate disease progression. Peripheral blood was subjected to Ficoll-Hypaque density gradient centrifugation to isolate PBMCs, which were then cryopreserved in liquid nitrogen. Germline trimming amounts to 5 bases on V and 3 bases on J, with 10 as the count of junction bases outside the gene matches. The CDR3 contains 17 residues, cysteine and phenylalanine counted. CDR3 DNA only is kept here, 51 bases in frame from base 1. Based on the germline V gene, the CDR1 and CDR2 sequences are ENHRY and SYGVKD. Results the study describes overall, beyond this receptor: In phylogenetic analysis, the repertoires of 18 of 34 MS patients grouped into a cluster of related CDR3 sequences, which suggests a possible signature at the repertoire level. Expanded clones from different subjects shared no identical CDR3 amino acid sequences, which suggests that TCR-beta repertoires were private in all groups. No clinical or MRI features were associated with the MS cluster, and the authors said that larger cohorts are needed. The highest TCR clonal expansion was observed in HAM/TSP patients, whereas the lowest was observed in MS patients, even when compared with healthy controls.

This clonotype was detected many times. Its antigen is still unknown. Base qualities are not provided; no much larger clone lies one nucleotide away. cDNA synthesis used template-switch 5'RACE with a primer carrying a 10-nucleotide random unique molecular identifier tagging each TCR transcript. Every sequencing run covered 15-18 subjects and yielded more than 170 million TCR-beta sequences. The RNeasy kit was used to extract total RNA. TCR-beta VDJ regions were amplified with primers for the TCR constant region and the 5'RACE anchor, using the KAPA Real-time Library Amplification kit. A first PCR added sample indexes and Illumina adaptors, after which a second PCR increased the library yield. The roughly 650 bp TCR product was size-selected on a 2% E-gel SizeSelection system after Ampure bead purification. Before pooling, libraries had their quality checked on a Bioanalyzer, their concentration measured with Qubit, and their quantity determined with the Kapa Library Quantification kit. An Illumina HiSeq 2500 was used to sequence the libraries paired-end at 2 x 150 bp. To increase sequence diversity, about 25-30% phiX was spiked into each library pool. Regarding the original processing steps: The quality-filtered reads were processed with the UMI-based MiGEC pipeline, whose error correction step removed more than 85% of the raw TCR sequences. VDJ genes were aligned to IMGT germline references, and each clonotype was defined by a unique CDR3 amino acid sequence together with V-J genes. Clonal expansion, Shannon diversity, and CDR3 relatedness (CalcPairwiseDistances, ClusterSamples) were evaluated with VDJtools, and phylogenetic trees were built with CLCbio workbench. Using coefficient-of-variation modelling across technical triplicates, the study counted a clone as expanded if it had at least 8 unique UMIs. TCRdb trimmed the raw reads at Q25, called clones with MiXCR and kept productive beta chains. Rows matching on CDR3 protein sequence are summarized as one entry with the most common DNA and genes. TCRdb's processing, not the authors', yielded these V and J calls. Recorded for this sample are tens of thousands of distinct CDR3 sequences; approximately 1.4% of them occurred a single time. Clones ranked in the top ten supply around a tenth of the sample.

The TCR comes from a woman aged 25 to 39 with multiple sclerosis. Sequenced sample: PBMCs. The chain links TRBV10-3 with TRBJ2-3; TRBD2 agrees with 11 junctional bases. The sequenced DNA is TGTGCCATCAGTCAAGTGCCGGGACTAGCGGATACAGATACGCAGTATTTT. Its product reads: CAISQVPGLADTDTQYF.